This TCR beta chain was captured by sequencing in a study of T cell changes during pregnancy in multiple sclerosis. The V and J ends lost 0 bases and 0 bases respectively, with 9 bases between them. CDR3 length: 15 residues. Germline V gene sequence: CDR1 SGDLS, CDR2 YYNGEE. Sequencing was performed with immunoSEQ multiplex PCR; in TCRdb, only in-frame clones are kept and a portion is missing. The data hold about 54,000 clones, with about 90% observed a single time. This sequence was found in a female donor with multiple sclerosis, enrolled in a pregnancy study. V and J are TRBV9 and TRBJ2-5; D call uncertain. The sequenced sample was CD4+ T cells from peripheral blood mononuclear cells, obtained in the first trimester of pregnancy. CDR3 nucleotides: TGTGCCAGCAGCGTAGGTTTGCGGAACCAAGAGACCCAGTACTTC. This encodes CASSVGLRNQETQYF.